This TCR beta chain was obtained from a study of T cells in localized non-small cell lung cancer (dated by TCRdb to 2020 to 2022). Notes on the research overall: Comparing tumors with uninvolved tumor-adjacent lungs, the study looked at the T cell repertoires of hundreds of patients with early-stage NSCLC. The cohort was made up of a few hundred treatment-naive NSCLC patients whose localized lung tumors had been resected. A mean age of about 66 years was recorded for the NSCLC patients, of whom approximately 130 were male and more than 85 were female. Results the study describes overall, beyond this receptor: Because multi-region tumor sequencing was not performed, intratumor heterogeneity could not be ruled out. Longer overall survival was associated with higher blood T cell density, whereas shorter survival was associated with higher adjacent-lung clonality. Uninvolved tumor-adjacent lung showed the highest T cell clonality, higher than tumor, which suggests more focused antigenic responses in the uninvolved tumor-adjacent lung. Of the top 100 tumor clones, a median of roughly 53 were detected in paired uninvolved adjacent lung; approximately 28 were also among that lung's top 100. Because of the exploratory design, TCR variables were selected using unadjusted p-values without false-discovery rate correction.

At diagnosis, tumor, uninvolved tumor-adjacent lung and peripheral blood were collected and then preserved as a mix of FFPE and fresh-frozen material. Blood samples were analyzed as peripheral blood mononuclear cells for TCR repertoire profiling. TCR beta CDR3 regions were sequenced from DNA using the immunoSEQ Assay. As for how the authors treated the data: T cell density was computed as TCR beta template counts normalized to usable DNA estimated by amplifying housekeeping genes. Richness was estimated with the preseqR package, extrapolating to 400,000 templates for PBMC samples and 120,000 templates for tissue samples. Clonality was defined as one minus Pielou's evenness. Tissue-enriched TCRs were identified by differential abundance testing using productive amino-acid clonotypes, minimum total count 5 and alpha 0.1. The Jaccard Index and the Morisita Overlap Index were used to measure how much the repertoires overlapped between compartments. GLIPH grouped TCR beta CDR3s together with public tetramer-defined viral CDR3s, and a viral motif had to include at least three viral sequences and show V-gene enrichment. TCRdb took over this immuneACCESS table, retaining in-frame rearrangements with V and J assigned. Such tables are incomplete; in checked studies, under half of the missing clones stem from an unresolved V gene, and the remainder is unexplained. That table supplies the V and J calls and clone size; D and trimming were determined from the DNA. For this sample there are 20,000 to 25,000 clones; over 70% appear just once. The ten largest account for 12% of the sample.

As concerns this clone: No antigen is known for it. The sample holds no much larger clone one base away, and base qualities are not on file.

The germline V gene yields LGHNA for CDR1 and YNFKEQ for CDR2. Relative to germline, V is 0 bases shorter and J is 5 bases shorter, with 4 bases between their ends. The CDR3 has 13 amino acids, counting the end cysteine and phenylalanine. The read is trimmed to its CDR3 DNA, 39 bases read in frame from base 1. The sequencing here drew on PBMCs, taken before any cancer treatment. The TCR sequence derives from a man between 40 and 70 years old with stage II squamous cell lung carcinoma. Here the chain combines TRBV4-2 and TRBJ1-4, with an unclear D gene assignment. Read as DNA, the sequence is TGTGCCAGCAGCCAAGAACCCAATGAAAAACTGTTTTTT. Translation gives CASSQEPNEKLFF.